Listed below are T cell receptor beta chains from one sample, sequenced in a study of blood T cell repertoires in COVID-19. The repertoire was sequenced with immunoSEQ multiplex PCR; TCRdb's copy has only in-frame clones and lacks some. The sample consists of about 270,000 clones, approximately 83% of them appearing once. The specimen sequenced was peripheral blood. The source of these receptors is a woman in her seventies with acute or convalescent COVID-19. The CDR3 runs from the conserved cysteine through the conserved F or W.

j_call	v_call	cdr3_aa
TRBJ2-7	TRBV7-9	CASSSVTGGMRYEQYF
TRBJ1-1	TRBV5-1	CASSLQGRTEAFF
TRBJ2-3	TRBV4-2	CASSEETYLTQYF
TRBJ2-1	TRBV3-1/TRBV3-2	CASSQVGRGNEQFF
TRBJ1-1	TRBV18	CASSPGQGSSQKAFF
TRBJ1-2	TRBV6-4	CASSDFGGRGYTF
TRBJ1-1	TRBV10-3	CAITPLEGSNTEAFF
TRBJ2-7	TRBV10-3	CAISDKLGTSPDEQYF
TRBJ2-7	TRBV5-4	CASSQGLAGSYEQYF
TRBJ2-2	TRBV27	CASSLSSRNTGELFF
TRBJ2-3	TRBV7-9	CASSLPSRAQQYF
TRBJ1-4	TRBV2	CASRANRGVNEKLFF
TRBJ1-4	TRBV2	CASRLRTGVEKLFF
TRBJ2-4	TRBV5-4	CASSWGPGENIQYF
TRBJ1-1	TRBV18	CASSSQGAPTEAFF
TRBJ1-1	TRBV7-9	CASSYGQGNTEAFF
TRBJ2-7	TRBV10-1	CASLLGPGDYEQYF
TRBJ2-3	TRBV7-3	CASRFGGVADTQYF
TRBJ2-1	TRBV6-1	CASSETGGEQFF
TRBJ1-2	TRBV2	CANATGLVGYTF
TRBJ2-1	TRBV5-6	CASSFRLVSYNEQFF
TRBJ1-5	TRBV7-9	CASSPGGNQPQHF